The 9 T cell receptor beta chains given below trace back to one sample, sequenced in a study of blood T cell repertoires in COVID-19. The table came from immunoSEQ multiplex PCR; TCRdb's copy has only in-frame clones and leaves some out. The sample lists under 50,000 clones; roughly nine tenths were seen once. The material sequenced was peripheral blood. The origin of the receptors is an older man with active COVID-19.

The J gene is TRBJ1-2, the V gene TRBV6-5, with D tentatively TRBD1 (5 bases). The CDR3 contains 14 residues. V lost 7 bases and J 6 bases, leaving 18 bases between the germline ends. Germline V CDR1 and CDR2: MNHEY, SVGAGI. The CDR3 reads CASTLVRVGDGYTF. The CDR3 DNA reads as TGTGCCAGCACCCTTGTCAGGGTAGGGGATGGCTACACCTTC.

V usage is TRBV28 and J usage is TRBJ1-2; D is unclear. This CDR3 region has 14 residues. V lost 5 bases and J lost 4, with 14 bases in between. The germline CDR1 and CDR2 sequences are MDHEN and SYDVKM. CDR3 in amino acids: CASSPPHEVYGYTF. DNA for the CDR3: TGTGCCAGCAGTCCCCCCCATGAGGTCTATGGCTACACCTTC.

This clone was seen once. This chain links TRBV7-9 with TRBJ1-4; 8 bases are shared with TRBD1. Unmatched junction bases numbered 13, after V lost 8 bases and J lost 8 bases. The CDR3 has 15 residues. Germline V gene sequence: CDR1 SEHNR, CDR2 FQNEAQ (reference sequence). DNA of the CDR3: TGTGCCAGCGGAGCCTTACAGGGGGTGGGAGAAAAACTGTTTTTT. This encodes CASGALQGVGEKLFF. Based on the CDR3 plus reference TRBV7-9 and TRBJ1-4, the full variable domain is DTGVSQNPRHKITKRGQNVTFRCDPISEHNRLYWYRQTLGQGPEFLTYFQNEAQLEKSRLLSDRFSAERPKGSFSTLEIQRTEQGDSAMYLCASGALQGVGEKLFFGSGTQLSVL.

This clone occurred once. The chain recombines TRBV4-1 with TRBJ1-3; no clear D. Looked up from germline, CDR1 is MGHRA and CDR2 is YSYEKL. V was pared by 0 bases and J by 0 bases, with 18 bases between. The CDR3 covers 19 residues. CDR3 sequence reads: CASSQDFGSTGSSGNTIYF. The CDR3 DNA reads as TGCGCCAGCAGCCAAGATTTTGGTTCTACGGGAAGCTCTGGAAACACCATATATTTT.

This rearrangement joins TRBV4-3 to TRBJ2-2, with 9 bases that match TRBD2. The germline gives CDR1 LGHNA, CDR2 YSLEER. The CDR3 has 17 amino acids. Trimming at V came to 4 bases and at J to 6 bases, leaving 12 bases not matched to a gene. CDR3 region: CASSRSSGEILPGELFF. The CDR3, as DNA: TGCGCCAGCAGCCGGTCTAGCGGGGAAATCCTCCCCGGGGAGCTGTTTTTT.

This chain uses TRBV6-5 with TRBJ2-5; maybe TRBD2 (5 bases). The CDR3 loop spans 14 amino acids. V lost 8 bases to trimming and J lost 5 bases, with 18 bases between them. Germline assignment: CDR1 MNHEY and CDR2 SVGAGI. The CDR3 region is CASVGGWASETQYF. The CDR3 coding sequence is TGTGCCAGCGTCGGAGGTTGGGCCTCGGAGACCCAGTACTTC.

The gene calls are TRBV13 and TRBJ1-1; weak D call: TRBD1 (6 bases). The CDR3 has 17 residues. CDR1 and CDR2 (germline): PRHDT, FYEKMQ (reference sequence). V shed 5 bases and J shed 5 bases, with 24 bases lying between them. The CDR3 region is CASSREQGSRRATEAFF. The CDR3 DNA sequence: TGTGCCAGCAGCAGAGAACAGGGTAGTCGTCGGGCAACTGAAGCTTTCTTT.

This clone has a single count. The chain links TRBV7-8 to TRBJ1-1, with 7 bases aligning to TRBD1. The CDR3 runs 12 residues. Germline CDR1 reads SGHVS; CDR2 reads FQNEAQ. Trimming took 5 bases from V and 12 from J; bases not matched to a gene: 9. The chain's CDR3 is CASSTTGVRTFF. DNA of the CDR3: TGTGCCAGCAGCACAACAGGGGTTAGGACTTTCTTT.

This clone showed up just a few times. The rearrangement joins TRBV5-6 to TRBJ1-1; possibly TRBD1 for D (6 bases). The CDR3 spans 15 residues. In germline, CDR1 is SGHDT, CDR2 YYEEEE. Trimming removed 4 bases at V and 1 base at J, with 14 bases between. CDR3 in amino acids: CASSAYRDRNTEAFF. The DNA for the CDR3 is TGTGCCAGCAGCGCCTACAGGGATCGGAACACTGAAGCTTTCTTT.